Below are 23 T cell receptor beta chains sequenced from a single sample in a study of blood T cell repertoires in COVID-19. Data came from immunoSEQ multiplex PCR; TCRdb stores just in-frame clones and leaves some out. The sample carries 310,000 or so clones, 70% to 90% recorded once. Sequenced: PBMCs or T cells enriched from blood (not recorded which). These receptors were collected from a woman between 35 and 50 years old who had recovered from COVID-19.

With respect to this clone: This sample includes further DNA sequences coding for the same CDR3. V is TRBV5-1 and J is TRBJ1-1; 9 positions agree with TRBD1. Germline values: CDR1 SGHRS, CDR2 YFSETQ. This CDR3 spans 14 amino acids. Trimming at V came to 0 bases and at J to 4 bases, leaving 1 base not matched to a gene. The CDR3 nucleotides are TGCGCCAGCAGCTTGGGACAGGGGGGCACTGAAGCTTTCTTT. Amino acid sequence: CASSLGQGGTEAFF.

The chain carries TRBV7-9 and TRBJ1-5, with no clear D. CDR1 and CDR2 (germline): SEHNR, FQNEAQ (reference sequence). V shed 3 bases and J shed 6 bases, with 15 bases lying between them. This CDR3 spans 15 amino acids. The CDR3 bases are TGTGCCAGCAGCTTCGCGCCCGTTAGCGGTCAGCCCCAGCATTTT. Translation: CASSFAPVSGQPQHF.

This chain connects TRBV27 to TRBJ1-1; D not certain. In germline, CDR1 is MNHEY, CDR2 SMNVEV (reference sequence). This CDR3 is 14 amino acids long. The V end lost 5 bases, the J end lost 2 bases, and 12 bases lay between the germline ends. The CDR3 sequence: CASSPSSANTEAFF. CDR3 coding DNA: TGTGCCAGCAGTCCTAGTTCCGCAAACACTGAAGCTTTCTTT.

The chain links TRBV7-3 to TRBJ2-1, with 8 bases matching TRBD2. This CDR3 is 15 amino acids long. V was pared by 2 bases and J by 4 bases, with 4 bases of the junction left unmatched. Looked up from germline, CDR1 is SGHTA and CDR2 is FQGTGA. The CDR3 DNA follows: TGTGCCAGCAGCTTATATAGCGGGGCTTACAATGAGCAGTTCTTC. Amino acid sequence: CASSLYSGAYNEQFF.

The chain recombines TRBV4-3 with TRBJ1-2; tentatively, D is TRBD1 (5 bases). Germline V gives CDR1 LGHNA, CDR2 YSLEER. The CDR3 has 16 residues. V gave up 0 bases and J gave up 4 bases, with 15 bases separating them. The CDR3 here is CASSQEILGQGYGYTF. The CDR3 coding sequence is TGCGCCAGCAGCCAAGAGATTCTGGGGCAGGGCTATGGCTACACCTTC.

The V call is TRBV5-1, the J call TRBJ2-7; 12 bases line up with TRBD2. Germline CDR1 is SGHRS and CDR2 is YFSETQ. The CDR3 covers 15 residues. V trimming: 3 bases; J trimming: 2 bases; junction bases outside the gene matches: 3. CDR3 protein: CASSSSGGDPYEQYF. The CDR3 coding sequence is TGCGCCAGCAGCTCTAGCGGGGGGGACCCCTACGAGCAGTACTTC.

Details on this clone: The same CDR3 can be traced to other DNA sequences in this sample. The V and J genes are TRBV3-1 (or the pseudogene TRBV3-2) and TRBJ2-2, with 7 nucleotides matching TRBD1. Per germline, CDR1 LGHDT and CDR2 YNNKEL (reference sequence). This CDR3 spans 16 amino acids. J was trimmed by 1 base and V by 1 base; bases with no gene match: 3. The DNA of the CDR3 is TGTGCCAGCAGCCAAGGGGCAGGGGGGAACACCGGGGAGCTGTTTTTT. Protein: CASSQGAGGNTGELFF.

This chain joins TRBV7-2 and TRBJ2-3; 7 nucleotides agree with TRBD2. The length of the CDR3 is 15 residues. V was clipped by 3 bases and J by 1 base; unmatched bases: 4. Looked up from germline, CDR1 is SGHTA and CDR2 is FQGNSA. CDR3 in amino acids: CASSFPTSGTDTQYF. The CDR3 DNA reads TGTGCCAGCAGCTTCCCTACTAGCGGCACAGATACGCAGTATTTT.

The chain has TRBV19 and TRBJ1-5; a weak D match, TRBD1 (5 bases). The CDR3 is 15 residues long. Germline lookup yields CDR1 LNHDA and CDR2 SQIVND (reference sequence). Deletions cut 5 bases from V and 2 bases from J, with 13 bases between. CDR3 DNA sequence: TGTGCCAGTAGTGGCATGACGGGGGGCAATCAGCCCCAGCATTTT. Translating it yields CASSGMTGGNQPQHF.

The rearrangement uses TRBV19 and TRBJ1-2; tentatively, D is TRBD1 (6 bases). V was trimmed by 6 bases and J by 2 bases, leaving 10 bases between them. Per the germline V gene, CDR1 is LNHDA and CDR2 is SQIVND (reference sequence). CDR3 length: 13 residues. The CDR3 DNA is TGTGCCAGTAGGTCACAGGGCAACTATGGCTACACCTTC. It encodes CASRSQGNYGYTF.

The chain has TRBV11-2 and TRBJ2-2; 10 positions match TRBD1. The CDR3 runs 16 residues. V gave up 1 base and J gave up 6 bases; unmatched junction bases: 5. CDR1 is SGHAT and CDR2 is FQNNGV in the germline V gene. This CDR3 reads CASSLVRQGAAGELFF. The DNA for the CDR3 is TGTGCCAGCAGCTTAGTGCGACAGGGGGCCGCCGGGGAGCTGTTTTTT.

The genes are TRBV23-1 and TRBJ2-1; D uncertain. TRBV23-1 is filed as an ORF, its function uncertain. CDR3 length equals 9 residues. Trimming shortened V by 7 bases and J by 9 bases, and 4 bases separated the two germline ends. In DNA, the CDR3 is TGCGCCAGCACCTGTGAGCAGTTCTTC. Amino acids: CASTCEQFF.

The chain joins TRBV4-3 to TRBJ2-1; D possibly corresponds to TRBD2 (5 bases). V lost 0 bases, J lost 4 bases, and 13 bases lay in between. The CDR3 is 16 residues long. Germline V CDR1 and CDR2: LGHNA, YSLEER. For the CDR3, the DNA is TGCGCCAGCAGCCAAGATATGGCGGGCACTTACAATGAGCAGTTCTTC. Translated, it gives CASSQDMAGTYNEQFF.

The genes are TRBV7-2 and TRBJ1-2; perhaps TRBD1 as D (5 bases). This CDR3 has 14 residues. CDR1 and CDR2 (germline): SGHTA, FQGNSA. The V end lost 4 bases, the J end lost 4 bases, and 13 bases lay between the germline ends. CDR3 protein: CASSSRPGPYGYTF. Here the CDR3 DNA reads TGTGCCAGCAGCTCCCGTCCAGGGCCCTATGGCTACACCTTC. Supplemented by reference TRBV7-2 and TRBJ1-2, the full variable domain reads GAGVSQSPSNKVTEKGKDVELRCDPISGHTALYWYRQSLGQGLEFLIYFQGNSAPDKSGLPSDRFSAERTGGSVSTLTIQRTQQEDSAVYLCASSSRPGPYGYTFGSGTRLTVV.

The rearrangement links TRBV10-1 to TRBJ2-1; TRBD2 agrees at 8 bases. CDR1 WNHNN and CDR2 SYGVQD come from the germline V gene (reference sequence). The V gene end was trimmed by 0 bases and the J gene end by 5 bases; junction bases not matched to a gene: 3. This CDR3 comprises 15 residues. This chain's CDR3 is CASSESRGGNNEQFF. The CDR3 coding sequence is TGCGCCAGCAGTGAGTCCCGGGGGGGGAACAATGAGCAGTTCTTC.

The table lists this clone with a count of one. The V and J genes are TRBV3-1 (or the pseudogene TRBV3-2) and TRBJ2-5, with 8 bases lining up with TRBD1. Trimming took 6 bases from V and 5 from J; bases not matched to a gene: 14. CDR3 length: 16 residues. Looked up from germline, CDR1 is LGHDT and CDR2 is YNNKEL (reference sequence). CDR3 sequence (DNA): TGTGCCAGCAGTCAAACGGACCAGGGGGCGCGGGAGACCCAGTACTTC. Translated: CASSQTDQGARETQYF.

This chain links TRBV29-1 with TRBJ1-2, with a possible D match to TRBD1 (5 bases). The CDR3 sequence is 12 residues long. CDR1 and CDR2 (germline): SQVTM, ANQGSEA. V lost 4 bases to trimming and J lost 2 bases, with 8 bases between them. CDR3 nucleotides: TGCAGCGTTGGACAGTCCAACTATGGCTACACCTTC. Protein product: CSVGQSNYGYTF.

The genes are TRBV10-3 and TRBJ1-6, with TRBD1 matching 8 bases. Germline V gene data show CDR1 as ENHRY and CDR2 as SYGVKD. This CDR3 comprises 14 residues. V lost 10 bases to trimming and J lost 7 bases; unmatched junction nucleotides: 9. The CDR3 nucleotides read TGTGCCAGCGCCGGACAGGGCCAAAATTCACCCCTCCACTTT. This sequence encodes CASAGQGQNSPLHF.

This chain connects TRBV19 to TRBJ2-1, with D possibly matching TRBD2 (6 bases). The germline V gene encodes CDR1 LNHDA and CDR2 SQIVND (reference sequence). V was cut by 3 bases and J by 2 bases, with 11 bases left in between. CDR3 length equals 15 residues. The CDR3 loop reads CASSIGGIAYNEQFF. In DNA form, the CDR3 reads TGTGCCAGTAGTATTGGGGGGATTGCCTACAATGAGCAGTTCTTC.

The V call is TRBV28, the J call TRBJ2-3; 12 nucleotides match TRBD1. V lost 1 base, J lost 3 bases, and 5 bases stayed unmatched. The CDR3 extends over 17 amino acids. Per germline, CDR1 MDHEN and CDR2 SYDVKM. CDR3 residues: CASSLSGTGGMTDTQYF. The CDR3 bases are TGTGCCAGCAGTTTATCCGGGACAGGGGGCATGACAGATACGCAGTATTTT.

The rearrangement joins TRBV7-3 to TRBJ1-6, with D perhaps matching TRBD1 (5 bases). This CDR3 region has 19 residues. V was cut by 1 base and J by 10 bases, with 26 bases left in between. Germline-derived CDR1 and CDR2 are SGHTA and FQGTGA. CDR3 amino acids: CASSLRSPLRGRLASPLHF. CDR3 nucleotide sequence: TGTGCCAGCAGCTTAAGGAGCCCGCTTAGGGGTAGGCTGGCGTCACCCCTCCACTTT.

CDR3 nucleotide sequence: TGTGCCAGCAGTACACCTCGAGAGGGCTCTAGCACAGATACGCAGTATTTT. This sequence encodes CASSTPREGSSTDTQYF. The V gene is TRBV5-8, the J gene TRBJ2-3; possible D gene TRBD2, 5 bases. The CDR3 sequence is 17 residues long. The ends were cut back, 5 bases at V and 0 bases at J, with 19 bases in the middle. Germline V gene sequence: CDR1 SGHTS, CDR2 YDEGEE.

This clone showed up just once. The V gene is TRBV12-3 or TRBV12-4, the J gene TRBJ2-5, with 8 bases matching TRBD2. The CDR3 consists of 13 residues. The trim removed 8 bases at V and 1 base at J, leaving 3 bases unmatched. CDR3 nucleotide sequence: TGTGCCAGCCAGACTAGCGCCCAAGAGACCCAGTACTTC. This codes for CASQTSAQETQYF.